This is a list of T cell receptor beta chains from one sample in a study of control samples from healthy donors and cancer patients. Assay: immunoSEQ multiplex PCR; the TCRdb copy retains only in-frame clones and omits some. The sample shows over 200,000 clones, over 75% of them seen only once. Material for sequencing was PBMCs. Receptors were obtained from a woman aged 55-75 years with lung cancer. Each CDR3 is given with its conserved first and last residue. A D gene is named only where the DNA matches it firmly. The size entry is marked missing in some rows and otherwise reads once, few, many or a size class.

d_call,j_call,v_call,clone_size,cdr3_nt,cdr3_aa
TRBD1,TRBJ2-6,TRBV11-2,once,TGTGCCAGCAGGGCACCGGGACAGGGGGTTAGTGGGGCCAACGTCCTGACTTTC,CASRAPGQGVSGANVLTF
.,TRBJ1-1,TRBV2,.,TGTGCCAGCATGGGAATTCGGACGGCGAACACTGAAGCTTTCTTT,CASMGIRTANTEAFF
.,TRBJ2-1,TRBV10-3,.,TGTGCCATCAGCCGAGGGACCTCCGACTACAATGAGCAGTTCTTC,CAISRGTSDYNEQFF
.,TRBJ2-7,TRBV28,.,TGTGCCAGCAGTTCCTTTCGACAGCTCTACGAGCAGTACTTC,CASSSFRQLYEQYF
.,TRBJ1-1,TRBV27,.,TGTGCCAGCAGTTTAGACGGGCTGAAGGGGACTGAAGCTTTCTTT,CASSLDGLKGTEAFF
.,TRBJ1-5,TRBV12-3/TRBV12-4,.,TGTGCCAGCAGTTTAGGGCAGAATCAGCCCCAGCATTTT,CASSLGQNQPQHF
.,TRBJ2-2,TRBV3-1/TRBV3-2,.,TGTGCCAGCAGCCAAGCGGTAGCCACCGGGGAGCTGTTTTTT,CASSQAVATGELFF
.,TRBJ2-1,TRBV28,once,TGTGCCAGCACCTCCTTAGCGGCCAGCTCCTACAATGAGCAGTTCTTC,CASTSLAASSYNEQFF
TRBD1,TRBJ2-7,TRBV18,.,TGTGCCAGCTCACCATGGGACAGGGGGCCCGGCGAGCAGTACTTC,CASSPWDRGPGEQYF
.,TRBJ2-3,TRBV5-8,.,TGTGCCAGCAGCTTGGAAGGGGCTGGCACAGATACGCAGTATTTT,CASSLEGAGTDTQYF
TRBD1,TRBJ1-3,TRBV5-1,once,TGCGCCAGCAGCTCGACAGGGGCCTCTGGAAACACCATATATTTT,CASSSTGASGNTIYF
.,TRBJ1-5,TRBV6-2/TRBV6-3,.,TGTGCCAGCAGCGACTCGGGCAATCAGCCCCAGCATTTT,CASSDSGNQPQHF
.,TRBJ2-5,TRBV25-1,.,TGTGCCAGCAGGGCAGACATAGAGACCCAGTACTTC,CASRADIETQYF
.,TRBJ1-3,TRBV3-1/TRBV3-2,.,TGTGCCAGCAGCCAAGGGGGTACGATTACAGGGTTAGGAAACACCATATATTTT,CASSQGGTITGLGNTIYF
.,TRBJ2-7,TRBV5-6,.,TGTGCCAGCAGCTATGGATGGGCAAGCTCCTACGAGCAGTACTTC,CASSYGWASSYEQYF
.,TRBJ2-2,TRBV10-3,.,TGTGCCACAAAGACTGGGACGAACACCGGGGAGCTGTTTTTT,CATKTGTNTGELFF
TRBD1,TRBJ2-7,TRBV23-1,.,TGCGCCAGCAGTCAAAGGACAGGGGGCTCCTACGAGCAGTACTTC,CASSQRTGGSYEQYF
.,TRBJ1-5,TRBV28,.,TGTGCCAGCAGTTCGCTGACGGGACGGCTGAGCAATCAGCCCCAGCATTTT,CASSSLTGRLSNQPQHF
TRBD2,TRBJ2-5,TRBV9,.,TGTGCCAGCAGCGGCCGGACTAGCGGGGCCCAAGAGACCCAGTACTTC,CASSGRTSGAQETQYF
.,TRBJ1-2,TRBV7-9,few,TGTGCCAGCAGCTTAGCTGGGGGCTACACCTTC,CASSLAGGYTF
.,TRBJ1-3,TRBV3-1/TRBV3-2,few,TGTGCCAGCAGCCCCGGCGGGGGGCCCTCTGGAAACACCATATATTTT,CASSPGGGPSGNTIYF
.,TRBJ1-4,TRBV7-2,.,TGTGCCAGCAGCTTGGTCGCTGAAAAACTGTTTTTT,CASSLVAEKLFF